These 3 T cell receptor beta chains came from one sample sequenced in a study of T cell repertoires in cytomegalovirus infection. TCRdb reprocessed the reads via MiXCR and lists one record per CDR3 protein. The data contain approximately 500,000 distinct CDR3 sequences, approximately 17% of them seen just once; the ten biggest clones take up 20% to 30%. Sequencing was performed on CD8+ T cells from PBMCs. The receptors originated from a human donor in good health (CMV status not recorded). Some clones in this sample may be carry-over from other donors' samples.

Ten or more counts support this clonotype. The rearrangement links TRBV7-9 to TRBJ2-7; D is ambiguous. The CDR3 runs to 14 residues. From germline, CDR1 is SEHNR and CDR2 FQNEAQ (reference sequence). V was trimmed by 3 bases and J by 2 bases, leaving 11 bases between them. CDR3 region: CASSFVTSPYEQYF. The CDR3 DNA reads as TGTGCCAGCAGCTTTGTTACTTCCCCCTACGAGCAGTACTTC.

The chain joins TRBV2 to TRBJ1-2; D uncertain. Trimming stripped 2 bases from V and 6 bases from J, with 10 bases between. CDR3 size: 13 residues. Germline loops: CDR1 SNHLY, CDR2 FYNNEI. The CDR3 DNA reads as TGTGCCAGCAGTGAACAGGCTGGCGATGGCTACACCTTC. This sequence encodes CASSEQAGDGYTF.

There are a few counts of this clonotype. V is TRBV6-5 and J is TRBJ2-2, with TRBD2 matching over 12 bases. Germline V gives CDR1 MNHEY, CDR2 SVGAGI. V dropped 6 bases and J dropped 7; count of bases not matched to a gene: 9. The length of the CDR3 is 16 residues. The CDR3 spells CASSLGLAGPYGELFF. The CDR3 nucleotides are TGTGCCAGCAGCCTCGGACTAGCGGGACCCTACGGGGAGCTGTTTTTT.